This T cell receptor beta chain is from a study of blood T cell repertoires in COVID-19. Whole-study context: Samples came from the United States, Italy and Spain, spanning acute and convalescent COVID-19.

This clone was seen only a few times. Participant age was about 18 to 89 years, and participants resided in 20 to 30 US areas. Participants' own reports of clinical history determined their cohort assignment. The repertoire was sequenced with immunoSEQ multiplex PCR; TCRdb's copy has only in-frame clones and lacks some. The data contain 200,000 or so clones, roughly 80% of them seen just once; the ten biggest clones take up roughly 5%. V dropped 4 bases and J dropped 8; count of bases not matched to a gene: 3. This CDR3 has 13 amino acids. Germline assignment: CDR1 MGHRA and CDR2 YSYEKL. The sequencing input was PBMCs or T cells enriched from blood (not recorded which). The V and J genes are TRBV4-1 and TRBJ1-2; 11 bases are a match to TRBD1. The receptor comes from a woman aged 45-65 years who had been exposed to COVID-19. The CDR3 DNA is TGCGCCAGCAGCCCCCGGACAGGGGGCGGCTACACCTTC. Residues: CASSPRTGGGYTF.